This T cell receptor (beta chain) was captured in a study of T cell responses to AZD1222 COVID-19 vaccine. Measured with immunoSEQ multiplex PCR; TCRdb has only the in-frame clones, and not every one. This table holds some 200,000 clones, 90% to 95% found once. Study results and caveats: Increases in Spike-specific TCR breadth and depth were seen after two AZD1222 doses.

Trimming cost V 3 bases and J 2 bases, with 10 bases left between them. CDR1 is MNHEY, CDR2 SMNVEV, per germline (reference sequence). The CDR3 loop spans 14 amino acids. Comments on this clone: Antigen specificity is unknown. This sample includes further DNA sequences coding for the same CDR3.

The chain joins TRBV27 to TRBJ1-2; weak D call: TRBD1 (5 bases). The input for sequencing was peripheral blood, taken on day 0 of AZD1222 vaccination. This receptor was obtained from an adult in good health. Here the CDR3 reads CASSLRQTNYGYTF. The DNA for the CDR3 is TGTGCCAGCAGTTTGAGACAGACAAACTATGGCTACACCTTC.